A selection of T cell receptor beta chains follows, all from one sample in a study of human T cells and chemical hapten exposure. TCRdb processed the RACE reads anew with MiXCR; each CDR3 protein has one entry. Of under 450,000 distinct CDR3 sequences in the sample, just under 6.5% are singletons; the top ten hold around 6.1%. The material was whole blood, obtained in connection with sensitization to the hapten diphenylcyclopropenone (DPC). Source of these receptors: a woman aged 18-35 years with alopecia areata. Some clones in this sample may be carry-over from other donors' samples. Each CDR3 is given with its conserved first and last residue. Fields, in order: J gene, clone size, CDR3 length, V gene, D gene, CDR3 protein, CDR3 DNA. D genes are given only for firm matches. Clone size is stated in some rows and not others, as once, few, many or a class when expanded.

TRBJ2-1 | . | 15 | TRBV4-2 | TRBD1 | CASSHQDRDSHEQFF | TGTGCCAGCAGCCACCAGGACAGGGACTCCCATGAGCAGTTCTTC
TRBJ2-7 | many | 15 | TRBV6-1 | TRBD2 | CASSGLAGFAYEQYF | TGTGCCAGCAGTGGACTAGCGGGCTTCGCCTACGAGCAGTACTTC
TRBJ2-2 | few | 15 | TRBV20-1 | . | CSLRKTGANTGELFF | TGCAGTCTCCGTAAGACTGGAGCGAACACCGGGGAGCTGTTTTTT
TRBJ2-5 | few | 13 | TRBV6-5 | TRBD1 | CASRGQIQETQYF | TGTGCCAGCAGGGGACAGATACAAGAGACCCAGTACTTC
TRBJ1-2 | . | 13 | TRBV7-9 | . | CASSRASLDGYTF | TGTGCCAGCAGCCGAGCAAGCCTCGATGGCTACACCTTC
TRBJ1-4 | . | 15 | TRBV5-4 | . | CASSFSGAEYEKLFF | TGTGCCAGCAGCTTCTCAGGGGCGGAATATGAAAAACTGTTTTTT
TRBJ1-2 | many | 18 | TRBV6-2/TRBV6-3 | TRBD1 | CASSRYPGTGGYNYGYTF | TGTGCCAGCAGTCGTTATCCCGGGACAGGGGGCTATAACTATGGCTACACCTTC
TRBJ2-7 | once | 14 | TRBV18 | . | CASSPADFTYEQYF | TGTGCCAGCTCACCTGCAGACTTTACCTACGAGCAGTACTTC
TRBJ1-2 | . | 13 | TRBV7-9 | . | CASSPDAIYGYTF | TGTGCCAGCAGCCCCGACGCGATCTATGGCTACACCTTC
TRBJ2-3 | . | 15 | TRBV27 | . | CASSLSLGGTDTQYF | TGTGCCAGCAGTTTATCTCTGGGCGGCACAGATACGCAGTATTTT
TRBJ1-6 | few | 16 | TRBV14 | TRBD1 | CASSHLDRGRNSPLHF | TGTGCCAGCAGCCACCTTGACAGGGGGCGTAATTCACCCCTCCACTTT
TRBJ1-3 | few | 15 | TRBV6-5 | TRBD1 | CASSGDSLSGNTIYF | TGTGCCAGCAGTGGGGACAGCCTCTCTGGAAACACCATATATTTT
TRBJ2-5 | . | 13 | TRBV4-3 | . | CASSQDYQETQYF | TGCGCCAGCAGCCAAGATTATCAAGAGACCCAGTACTTC
TRBJ2-7 | . | 16 | TRBV12-3/TRBV12-4 | TRBD1 | CASSSGQGAAFYEQYF | TGTGCCAGCAGTTCGGGACAGGGGGCTGCTTTCTACGAGCAGTACTTC
TRBJ2-3 | . | 16 | TRBV6-5 | . | CASSNGRGPAKDTQYF | TGTGCCAGCAGCAACGGCCGGGGGCCGGCTAAGGATACGCAGTATTTT
TRBJ1-4 | . | 15 | TRBV7-2 | . | CASRGTGVSNEKLFF | TGTGCCAGCAGAGGGACGGGAGTGTCTAATGAAAAACTGTTTTTT
TRBJ1-6 | many | 13 | TRBV7-2 | . | CASSLADQRPLHF | TGTGCCAGCAGCTTAGCGGATCAGAGACCCCTCCACTTT
TRBJ1-1 | many | 14 | TRBV27 | . | CASSFSWRNTEAFF | TGTGCCAGCAGTTTTAGTTGGCGGAACACTGAAGCTTTCTTT
TRBJ2-5 | few | 13 | TRBV10-3 | TRBD1 | CASARDSQETQYF | TGTGCCAGTGCCCGGGACAGCCAAGAGACCCAGTACTTC
TRBJ2-3 | many | 18 | TRBV12-3/TRBV12-4 | TRBD2 | CASSPPGLAGPSTDTQYF | TGTGCCAGCAGCCCTCCGGGACTAGCGGGGCCTAGCACAGATACGCAGTATTTT
TRBJ2-4 | . | 18 | TRBV4-3 | . | CASSQDPPGQEYKNIQYF | TGCGCCAGCAGCCAAGATCCCCCGGGGCAGGAGTACAAAAACATTCAGTACTTC
TRBJ1-2 | many | 14 | TRBV5-6 | . | CASSLSAKRYGYTF | TGTGCCAGCAGCTTAAGCGCCAAACGCTATGGCTACACCTTC
TRBJ2-6 | . | 17 | TRBV5-1 | . | CASSLGGSANGANVLTF | TGCGCCAGCAGCTTGGGGGGAAGTGCTAATGGGGCCAACGTCCTGACTTTC